This TCR beta chain was captured in a study of T-cell memory formation after mild COVID-19. The study, taken as a whole, reports: Among contracting clones, CD4+ were mainly CM/EM and CD8+ enriched in EMRA.

TCRdb called the 5' RACE reads again in MiXCR, with one record for every CDR3 protein. The sample consists of about 150,000 distinct CDR3 sequences, about 23% of them appearing once. The ends were cut back, 3 bases at V and 3 bases at J, with 6 bases in the middle. This CDR3 contains 13 residues. CDR1 is LNHNV and CDR2 is YYDKDF in the germline V gene (reference sequence). Details on this clonotype: What it binds is unknown.

The sample comprised PBMCs or a T cell subset sorted from them (not recorded which). V is TRBV15 and J is TRBJ2-1; no clear D. The source is an adult woman who had mild COVID-19 (a few samples of this study predate the infection). Cell type and time point are not known. The DNA of the CDR3 is TGTGCCACCAGCAGCGTTAGCTACAATGAGCAGTTCTTC. It specifies CATSSVSYNEQFF.